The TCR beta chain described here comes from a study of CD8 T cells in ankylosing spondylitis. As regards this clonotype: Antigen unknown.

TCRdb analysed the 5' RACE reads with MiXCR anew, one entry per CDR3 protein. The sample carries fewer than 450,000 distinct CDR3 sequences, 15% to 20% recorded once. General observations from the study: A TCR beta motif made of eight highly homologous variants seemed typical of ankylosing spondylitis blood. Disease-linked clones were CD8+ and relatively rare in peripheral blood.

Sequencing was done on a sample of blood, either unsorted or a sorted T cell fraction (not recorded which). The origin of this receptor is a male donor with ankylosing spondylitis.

The CDR3 region is CASSHPGVLAKNIQYF. Here the CDR3 DNA reads TGCGCCAGCAGCCATCCGGGGGTTTTAGCCAAAAACATTCAGTACTTC. The rearrangement links TRBV4-1 to TRBJ2-4, with a possible D match to TRBD2 (6 bases). CDR1 and CDR2 from the germline V gene are MGHRA and YSYEKL. Trimming shortened V by 3 bases and J by 0 bases, and 12 bases separated the two germline ends. The CDR3 length is 16 residues.